This T cell receptor beta chain was captured by sequencing in a study of T cell responses to AZD1222 COVID-19 vaccine. Looking at the study overall: Some second doses came at about 4 weeks and others at about 12 weeks; these were pooled.

This table comes from immunoSEQ multiplex PCR, and its TCRdb copy is limited to in-frame clones, with some not included. The sample lists approximately 100,000 clones; roughly 91% were seen once. The germline V gene has CDR1 MNHEY and CDR2 SMNVEV (reference sequence). The CDR3 is made up of 15 amino acids. The V end was cut by 0 bases, the J end by 8 bases, with 16 bases between. This clone came up once. The chain has TRBV27 and TRBJ1-2; tentative D call: TRBD1 (5 bases). This TCR came from an adult in good health. The material was peripheral blood, obtained on day 0 of AZD1222 vaccination. CDR3 amino acids: CASSLSGPGTRGYTF. CDR3 in DNA: TGTGCCAGCAGTTTATCGGGTCCAGGGACCAGGGGCTACACCTTC.